These 10 T cell receptor beta chains were sequenced from one sample in a study of shared clonotypes between healthy human individuals. Some clones are missing from TCRdb's copy, which holds only in-frame ones; the method was immunoSEQ multiplex PCR. The table shows fewer than 700,000 clones, with roughly 72% occurring only once. Source material: PBMCs. These receptors were obtained from a woman aged 40 to 55 in good health. Some clones in this sample may be carry-over from other donors' samples.

This sequence joins TRBV11-3 and TRBJ2-3, with 10 positions matching TRBD1. The ends lost 0 bases at V and 4 bases at J; junction bases unmatched: 4. The CDR3 consists of 16 residues. Germline CDR1 and CDR2: SGHNT and YENEEA. This chain's CDR3 is CASSLDPGTGADTQYF. The DNA for the CDR3 is TGTGCCAGCAGCTTAGACCCCGGGACAGGGGCAGATACGCAGTATTTT.

This chain links TRBV6-1 with TRBJ1-2; D not certain. Germline lookup yields CDR1 MNHNS and CDR2 SASEGT. This CDR3 contains 18 residues. Deletions cut 1 base from V and 0 bases from J, with 18 bases between. The CDR3, as DNA: TGTGCCAGCAGTGAAGTTGGGTTCATAACGAGATCTAACTATGGCTACACCTTC. Its protein is CASSEVGFITRSNYGYTF.

Notes on this clone: Other DNA sequences of this sample code for an identical CDR3. V usage is TRBV28 and J usage is TRBJ2-1; 7 nucleotides match TRBD1. Germline V gene sequence: CDR1 MDHEN, CDR2 SYDVKM. V shed 5 bases and J 2 bases; nucleotides not matched to a gene: 6. The CDR3 length is 15 residues. The CDR3 sequence is CASSPAGGPYNEQFF. CDR3 DNA sequence: TGTGCCAGCAGTCCCGCAGGGGGACCCTACAATGAGCAGTTCTTC. The whole variable domain, remainder taken from reference TRBV28 and TRBJ2-1, is DVKVTQSSRYLVKRTGEKVFLECVQDMDHENMFWYRQDPGLGLRLIYFSYDVKMKEKGDIPEGYSVSREKKERFSLILESASTNQTSMYLCASSPAGGPYNEQFFGPGTRLTVL.

The chain joins TRBV4-2 to TRBJ2-2; D may be TRBD1 or TRBD2 (5 bases each). Germline values: CDR1 LGHNA, CDR2 YNFKEQ. The CDR3 covers 13 residues. V was cut by 4 bases and J by 3 bases, with 6 bases left in between. Here the CDR3 reads CASSRGYTGELFF. CDR3 in DNA: TGTGCCAGCAGCCGGGGGTACACCGGGGAGCTGTTTTTT.

The rearrangement links TRBV2 to TRBJ2-3; the match to TRBD2 covers 10 bases. CDR1 is SNHLY, CDR2 FYNNEI, per germline. V gave up 6 bases and J gave up 2 bases; unmatched junction bases: 8. The CDR3 has 16 residues. In nucleotides, the CDR3 is TGTGCCAGCAGCGGAGCTAGCGGGAGTGCCACAGATACGCAGTATTTT. Its translation is CASSGASGSATDTQYF.

The chain has TRBV5-6 and TRBJ1-1; 7 bases fit TRBD1. V dropped 3 bases and J dropped 4; count of bases not matched to a gene: 9. This CDR3 is 15 amino acids long. Germline loops: CDR1 SGHDT, CDR2 YYEEEE. The CDR3 sequence: CASSSRGRGSTEAFF. DNA for the CDR3: TGTGCCAGCAGCTCCAGGGGCAGGGGGAGCACTGAAGCTTTCTTT.

This chain joins TRBV7-2 and TRBJ2-5, with D unclear. Germline CDR1 reads SGHTA; CDR2 reads FQGNSA. The V and J ends lost 2 bases and 1 base respectively, with 11 bases between them. CDR3 size: 15 residues. The chain's CDR3 is CASSLLAAVQETQYF. For the CDR3, the DNA is TGTGCCAGCAGCTTACTTGCGGCAGTCCAAGAGACCCAGTACTTC.

About this clone itself: The sample carries other DNA sequences with the same CDR3. The rearrangement links TRBV19 to TRBJ1-1, with D unclear. CDR3 length equals 14 residues. Germline CDR1 is LNHDA and CDR2 is SQIVND (reference sequence). Trimming shortened V by 3 bases and J by 2 bases, and 10 bases separated the two germline ends. The CDR3 region has the DNA TGTGCCAGTAGTATTCCGGGGAAAAACACTGAAGCTTTCTTT. It translates to CASSIPGKNTEAFF. The full variable domain, in which reference TRBV19 and TRBJ1-1 provide the parts outside the CDR3, is DGGITQSPKYLFRKEGQNVTLSCEQNLNHDAMYWYRQDPGQGLRLIYYSQIVNDFQKGDIAEGYSVSREKKESFPLTVTSAQKNPTAFYLCASSIPGKNTEAFFGQGTRLTVV.

The chain employs TRBV27 and TRBJ1-1, with D unclear. V was pared by 6 bases and J by 3 bases, with 11 bases between. The CDR3 is made up of 13 amino acids. Germline V gene data show CDR1 as MNHEY and CDR2 as SMNVEV (reference sequence). DNA of the CDR3: TGTGCCAGCAGCAATCCCGAGGACACTGAAGCTTTCTTT. Translating gives CASSNPEDTEAFF.

This clone was counted a few times. The rearrangement uses TRBV28 and TRBJ1-1; no clear D gene. The V gene's germline CDR1 is MDHEN and CDR2 SYDVKM. The V and J ends lost 3 bases and 12 bases respectively, with 11 bases between them. The CDR3 is 11 amino acids. The CDR3 nucleotides are TGTGCCAGCAGTTTGGCAGTCAGGCCTTTCTTT. Amino acids: CASSLAVRPFF.